This T cell receptor beta chain is drawn from a study of blood T cell repertoires in COVID-19. Study-wide background: Samples taken during acute and convalescent COVID-19 were collected in the United States, Italy and Spain. PBMCs, B-cell-depleted T cells, or T cells were the source of the cDNA or gDNA that made up the material.

This CDR3 region has 16 residues. Trimming removed 5 bases from V and 0 bases from J; junction bases left unmatched: 5. Germline V gives CDR1 SEHNR, CDR2 FQNEAQ (reference sequence). Original handling: Amplifying reference gene primers gave estimates of nucleated cell counts. Produced via immunoSEQ multiplex PCR; TCRdb's table is partial and in-frame only. Clone size and the V and J calls come from that table; the DNA yielded D and trimming. The data show roughly 200,000 clones, 70% to 90% seen once. The chain employs TRBV7-9 and TRBJ2-7, with 12 bases that match TRBD2. The sequencing sample was made of peripheral blood. The source of this sequence is a man between 18 and 35 years old with active or convalescent COVID-19. Written as DNA, the CDR3 is TGTGCCAGCAGCAGGACTAGCGGGGCGAGCTCCTACGAGCAGTACTTC. It translates to CASSRTSGASSYEQYF.